This T cell receptor (beta chain) was sequenced for a study of CD8 T cells in Susac syndrome. Points from the study as a whole: It was acknowledged by the study that relatively few individuals were included in its TCR sequencing and HLA analysis.

Reverse transcription of about 0.5 to 1 ug RNA was carried out with random hexamers. TCRdb re-derived calls from the immunoSEQ multiplex PCR reads in MiXCR, one entry per CDR3 protein. The sample has about 300,000 distinct CDR3 sequences; about 85% are singletons. V gave up 6 bases and J gave up 0 bases, with 12 bases separating them. This CDR3 contains 16 residues. CDR1 is ENHRY, CDR2 SYGVKD, per germline. Details on this clonotype: Its antigen remains unknown.

The chain combines TRBV10-3 with TRBJ2-6; no clear D. The material sequenced was CD8+ T cells from PBMCs. This clonotype originated in a human donor with multiple sclerosis. The CDR3 protein is CAIRPASTSGANVLTF. For the CDR3, the DNA is TGTGCCATCAGGCCCGCCTCGACCTCTGGGGCCAACGTCCTGACTTTC.